A single sample gave rise to the 14 T cell receptor beta chains below, sequenced in a study of shared clonotypes between healthy human individuals. It was CD45RO-negative cells, positively selected for CCR7, that made up naive CD8 cells, with terminally differentiated effector memory CD45RA+ cells excluded. Libraries were prepared by immunoSEQ multiplex PCR; TCRdb keeps only in-frame clonotypes and omits some of them. The sample records about 2.1 million clones, around 95% being singletons. The source material was naive CD8+ T cells from PBMCs. The receptor source for this set is a man aged 18 to 29 in good health. Some clones in this sample may be carry-over from other donors' samples.

CDR3 protein: CASSYVRNNEQFF. As DNA, the CDR3 is TGTGCCAGCAGTTACGTCCGGAACAATGAGCAGTTCTTC. The rearrangement uses TRBV6-5 and TRBJ2-1; D is uncertain. The germline V and J ends were trimmed by 2 bases and 5 bases, with 7 bases remaining between them. In germline, CDR1 is MNHEY, CDR2 SVGAGI. This CDR3 has 13 residues.

This chain joins TRBV28 and TRBJ2-1; D remains unclear. The CDR3 extends over 17 amino acids. Trimming pared 2 bases from V and 3 bases from J, leaving 17 bases between. Per the germline V gene, CDR1 is MDHEN and CDR2 is SYDVKM. CDR3 DNA: TGTGCCAGCAGTTTAGGAATAGACACGGGTCTCTACAATGAGCAGTTCTTC. Translated, it gives CASSLGIDTGLYNEQFF.

A few counts support this clone. The rearrangement uses TRBV7-9 and TRBJ1-4; 7 bases align to TRBD1. The germline CDR1 and CDR2 sequences are SEHNR and FQNEAQ (reference sequence). This CDR3 has 16 amino acids. J lost 2 bases, V lost 8 bases, and 11 bases had no gene match. CDR3 DNA: TGTGCCAGCGTACTGGGAGGGACAGACACTAATGAAAAACTGTTTTTT. It codes for CASVLGGTDTNEKLFF.

As for this clone: Relative to the germline gene, one junction end is altered; a read error may explain this. J is TRBJ2-7 and V is TRBV5-1; D ambiguous. Per the germline V gene, CDR1 is SGHRS and CDR2 is YFSETQ. The CDR3 totals 14 residues. CDR3 residues: CASSLSRRAFEQYF. The CDR3 DNA sequence: TGTGCCAGCAGCTTGTCGAGACGCGCGTTCGAGCAGTACTTC.

J is TRBJ2-3 and V is TRBV5-6; TRBD2 matches at 11 bases. Germline lookup yields CDR1 SGHDT and CDR2 YYEEEE. The V segment lost 0 bases and the J segment 3 bases; nucleotides outside the gene matches: 3. The CDR3 loop spans 16 amino acids. The CDR3 nucleotides are TGTGCCAGCAGCTTGGGACTAGCGGGACGGACAGATACGCAGTATTTT. It encodes CASSLGLAGRTDTQYF.

The chain joins TRBV19 to TRBJ1-2; D is unclear. Germline CDR1 reads LNHDA; CDR2 reads SQIVND (reference sequence). Trimming took 1 base from V and 6 from J, leaving 18 bases between them. CDR3 size: 16 residues. The chain's CDR3 is CASSIGDGGPFDGYTF. For the CDR3, the DNA is TGTGCCAGTAGTATAGGTGATGGAGGGCCTTTTGATGGCTACACCTTC.

The chain links TRBV27 to TRBJ2-1; 9 bases align to TRBD2. CDR3 size: 15 residues. Germline-derived CDR1 and CDR2 are MNHEY and SMNVEV (reference sequence). Unmatched junction bases numbered 5, after V lost 6 bases and J lost 2 bases. The CDR3 spells CASRPGTSTYNEQFF. As DNA, the CDR3 is TGTGCCAGCAGGCCCGGGACTAGCACCTACAATGAGCAGTTCTTC.

The gene calls are TRBV19 and TRBJ2-1; unclear D gene. The germline V gene has CDR1 LNHDA and CDR2 SQIVND (reference sequence). With 3 bases removed from V and 1 base from J, the gap between germline ends came to 13 bases. The CDR3 is made up of 16 amino acids. The CDR3 DNA is TGTGCCAGTAGTATCCTGCGGTGGCAGTCCTACAATGAGCAGTTCTTC. This sequence encodes CASSILRWQSYNEQFF.

The V gene is TRBV4-1, the J gene TRBJ2-7, with 9 bases fitting TRBD1. The CDR3 contains 16 residues. Germline CDR1 reads MGHRA; CDR2 reads YSYEKL. With V trimmed by 5 bases and J by 3 bases, 11 bases remained unmatched. The DNA of the CDR3 is TGCGCCAGCAGCGATCAGGCCGGGACAGGGATCTACGAGCAGTACTTC. It yields the protein CASSDQAGTGIYEQYF.

The rearrangement joins TRBV4-3 to TRBJ2-2, with a tentative D call TRBD2 (6 bases). CDR1 is LGHNA and CDR2 is YSLEER in the germline V gene. Trimming pared 1 base from V and 4 bases from J, leaving 10 bases between. The CDR3 consists of 15 residues. The CDR3: CASSQGRRGTGELFF. For the CDR3, the DNA is TGCGCCAGCAGCCAAGGACGGAGGGGCACCGGGGAGCTGTTTTTT.

The sample holds a few counts of this clone. The rearrangement uses TRBV11-3 and TRBJ2-2; 10 positions agree with TRBD2. CDR3 size: 17 residues. Germline V CDR1 and CDR2: SGHNT, YENEEA. The J segment lost 6 bases and the V segment lost 5 bases, leaving 12 bases of the junction unmatched. DNA for the CDR3: TGTGCCAGCAGCCCCCACCCCCTAGCGGGAGATTCCGGGGAGCTGTTTTTT. It translates to CASSPHPLAGDSGELFF.

The chain couples TRBV28 to TRBJ1-5, with D perhaps matching TRBD1 (5 bases). The V gene lost 9 bases and the J gene lost 2 bases, with 8 bases spanning the gap. Germline V gene data show CDR1 as MDHEN and CDR2 as SYDVKM. CDR3 length: 12 residues. DNA for the CDR3: TGTGCCAGTAAGACAGGCAATCAGCCCCAGCATTTT. Translated: CASKTGNQPQHF.

The chain employs TRBV14 and TRBJ2-2; D is perhaps TRBD2 (6 bases). Trimming pared 0 bases from V and 3 bases from J, leaving 14 bases between. There are 17 residues in the CDR3. Germline loops: CDR1 SGHDN, CDR2 FVKESK. The CDR3 nucleotides read TGTGCCAGCAGCCAAGAAACCGGGACTTTGTACACCGGGGAGCTGTTTTTT. This gives the protein CASSQETGTLYTGELFF.

This chain uses TRBV13 with TRBJ1-2, with TRBD1 as a possible D gene (6 bases). This CDR3 is 13 amino acids long. Trimming removed 5 bases from V and 2 bases from J, with 9 bases in between. Germline assignment: CDR1 PRHDT and CDR2 FYEKMQ (reference sequence). The DNA of the CDR3 is TGTGCCAGCAGCGGTGGACAGAACTATGGCTACACCTTC. It specifies CASSGGQNYGYTF.